The 14 T cell receptor beta chains given below trace back to one sample, sequenced in a study of blood T cell repertoires in COVID-19. The assay was immunoSEQ multiplex PCR, and TCRdb's table has in-frame clones only and misses some. The sample has about 210,000 clones; around nine tenths are singletons. The material sequenced was peripheral blood. The receptors were sampled from a middle-aged woman with acute or convalescent COVID-19.

As DNA, the CDR3 is TGTGCCAGCAGCCCTCTTACATCCACAGATACGCAGTATTTT. It specifies CASSPLTSTDTQYF. The chain combines TRBV7-3 with TRBJ2-3; the D is unclear. The CDR3 has 14 amino acids. The germline V and J ends were trimmed by 5 bases and 2 bases, with 11 bases remaining between them. From germline, CDR1 is SGHTA and CDR2 FQGTGA.

The gene calls are TRBV5-1 and TRBJ2-5, with 7 bases matching TRBD1. Trimming removed 4 bases from V and 3 bases from J; junction bases left unmatched: 6. The CDR3 covers 14 residues. The germline CDR1 and CDR2 sequences are SGHRS and YFSETQ. The CDR3 bases are TGCGCCAGCAGCCGAGCAGGGGGAGAAGAGACCCAGTACTTC. Residues: CASSRAGGEETQYF.

The rearrangement joins TRBV9 to TRBJ2-3; 14 bases are a match to TRBD2. Looked up from germline, CDR1 is SGDLS and CDR2 is YYNGEE. The CDR3 covers 19 residues. The V segment lost 0 bases and the J segment 0 bases; nucleotides outside the gene matches: 6. Written as DNA, the CDR3 is TGTGCCAGCAGCGTAGGCCCGACTAGCGGGGGGGTCAGCACAGATACGCAGTATTTT. Translating gives CASSVGPTSGGVSTDTQYF.

The chain combines TRBV20-1 with TRBJ1-2; D ambiguous. CDR3 length: 13 residues. V was cut by 3 bases and J by 3 bases, with 11 bases left in between. Germline V gene lookup returns CDR1 DFQATT and CDR2 SNEGSKA (reference sequence). This CDR3 is CSASNGGDYGYTF. CDR3 bases: TGCAGTGCTAGTAATGGCGGGGACTATGGCTACACCTTC.

This chain links TRBV29-1 with TRBJ1-2, with 9 positions matching TRBD1. Per the germline V gene, CDR1 is SQVTM and CDR2 is ANQGSEA. The CDR3 loop spans 16 amino acids. J lost 5 bases, V lost 7 bases, and 17 bases had no gene match. CDR3 sequence reads: CSAYRDREDSWYGYTF. DNA for the CDR3: TGCAGCGCCTACCGGGACAGGGAGGATAGTTGGTATGGCTACACCTTC.

This clone was picked up one time. The chain joins TRBV7-9 to TRBJ1-4; 11 nucleotides match TRBD1. The germline CDR1 and CDR2 sequences are SEHNR and FQNEAQ (reference sequence). Losses at the gene ends were 4 bases for V and 7 bases for J; bases not matched to a gene: 8. The CDR3 spans 16 residues. CDR3 sequence reads: CASSYAGTGGGEKLFF. The CDR3 DNA follows: TGTGCCAGCAGCTACGCAGGGACAGGGGGTGGTGAAAAACTGTTTTTT.

V usage is TRBV5-4 and J usage is TRBJ2-2; no firm D call. CDR3 size: 13 residues. Germline V CDR1 and CDR2: SGHNT, YYREEE (reference sequence). Trimming shortened V by 3 bases and J by 3 bases, and 6 bases separated the two germline ends. CDR3 DNA sequence: TGTGCCAGCAGCTACCGGGACACCGGGGAGCTGTTTTTT. It specifies CASSYRDTGELFF. Using reference TRBV5-4 and TRBJ2-2 for the parts outside the CDR3, the full variable domain is ETGVTQSPTHLIKTRGQQVTLRCSSQSGHNTVSWYQQALGQGPQFIFQYYREEENGRGNFPPRFSGLQFPNYSSELNVNALELDDSALYLCASSYRDTGELFFGEGSRLTVL.

CDR3 protein: CASSPRLDRDTPHTF. Here the CDR3 DNA reads TGTGCCAGCAGCCCTAGGCTGGACAGGGACACCCCCCACACCTTC. This chain connects TRBV7-3 to TRBJ1-2; 8 bases fit TRBD1. Germline V lookup: CDR1 SGHTA, CDR2 FQGTGA. V gave up 5 bases and J gave up 12 bases; unmatched junction bases: 17. The length of the CDR3 is 15 residues.

This clone has only one observation. The chain links TRBV3-1 (or the pseudogene TRBV3-2) to TRBJ2-5; possible D gene TRBD1, 6 bases. V was clipped by 4 bases and J by 2 bases, with 14 bases between them. CDR1 is LGHDT and CDR2 is YNNKEL in the germline V gene (reference sequence). This CDR3 has 15 amino acids. The CDR3 sequence: CASSRPGVRQETQYF. CDR3 nucleotide sequence: TGTGCCAGCAGCCGCCCAGGGGTGCGACAAGAGACCCAGTACTTC.

The CDR3 reads CASSLQTGLGTEAFF. The CDR3 nucleotides read TGCGCCAGCAGTCTTCAGACAGGGTTGGGGACTGAAGCTTTCTTT. V and J are TRBV4-1 and TRBJ1-1; 7 bases are a match to TRBD1. The CDR3 totals 15 residues. V lost 6 bases to trimming and J lost 5 bases; unmatched junction nucleotides: 12. Germline lookup yields CDR1 MGHRA and CDR2 YSYEKL.

This chain connects TRBV27 to TRBJ1-6, with 9 bases matching TRBD1. V shed 1 base and J 9 bases; nucleotides not matched to a gene: 7. The germline V gene encodes CDR1 MNHEY and CDR2 SMNVEV (reference sequence). CDR3 length: 16 residues. The CDR3 DNA sequence: TGTGCCAGCAGTTTATACGGGGGACAGGGTGTTTCACCCCTCCACTTT. Its protein product is CASSLYGGQGVSPLHF.

The rearrangement links TRBV11-2 to TRBJ1-1; D perhaps matches TRBD1 (6 bases). V lost 5 bases to trimming and J lost 5 bases, with 18 bases between them. CDR1 SGHAT and CDR2 FQNNGV come from the germline V gene. CDR3 length: 15 amino acids. The CDR3 DNA reads as TGTGCCAGCAGCGGAATACAGGGTTCTACTACTGAAGCTTTCTTT. As protein: CASSGIQGSTTEAFF.

In this sample, this clone turned up once. V is TRBV2 and J is TRBJ1-4; D unclear. Trimming cost V 4 bases and J 7 bases, with 10 bases left between them. CDR1 is SNHLY, CDR2 FYNNEI, per germline. This CDR3 spans 13 amino acids. The CDR3 sequence: CASSAQRIEKLFF. CDR3 bases: TGTGCCAGCAGTGCCCAGCGAATTGAAAAACTGTTTTTT.

This sequence joins TRBV7-7 and TRBJ2-5, with D unclear. Trimming removed 1 base from V and 5 bases from J, with 11 bases in between. Germline V lookup: CDR1 SSHAT, CDR2 FNYEAQ (reference sequence). The CDR3 spans 14 residues. CDR3 in amino acids: CASSLGGPKETQYF. The CDR3 DNA reads as TGTGCCAGCAGCTTAGGAGGTCCGAAGGAGACCCAGTACTTC.